This T cell receptor (beta chain) is drawn from a study of T cells expressing NK-cell markers. Background on the study: In the group of eight sequenced donors, seven were HCMV-seropositive and one was seronegative. Findings and caveats of the study: The same clonotypes also predominated in the CD3+CD56-NKG2C+ fraction of several donors. Roughly 6 of the donors carried dominant NKG2C+ clonotypes that took up roughly 1.0-7.0% of their CD8+ T cells.

Template switching by 5'RACE with UMIs generated the TCR beta cDNA. From the 5' RACE reads, TCRdb lists one entry per CDR3 protein and no DNA. This table holds 250,000 to 300,000 distinct CDR3 sequences. The length of the CDR3 is 20 residues. Remarks on this clonotype: The antigen is unknown.

The genes are TRBV12-3 or TRBV12-4 and TRBJ2-2; the D call from TCRdb, TRBD2, cannot be confirmed without DNA. Material for sequencing was blood T cells: a sorted CD56 or NKG2C T cell subset, CD4+ or CD8+ T cells, or bulk PBMC T cells (not recorded which). The source is a man younger than 30 in good health. The CDR3 reads CASSPPLGTSGSRGTGELFF.